Listed below are T cell receptor beta chains from one sample, sequenced in a study of shared clonotypes between healthy human individuals. Measured with immunoSEQ multiplex PCR; TCRdb has only the in-frame clones, and not every one. The sample records over a million clones, roughly 95% being singletons. The sequencing sample was made of naive CD4+ T cells sorted from blood. Every receptor here comes from a man younger than 40 in good health. Both conserved end residues are part of each CDR3. Fields, in order: CDR3 DNA, CDR3 protein, V gene, clone size, J gene, CDR3 length, D gene. D genes are given only for firm matches. Expanded clones are given a class, and other clones once, few, many or no size at all.

TGTGCCAGCACTGGACTAGCGGGGGGGGAGGAGACCCAGTACTTC,CASTGLAGGEETQYF,TRBV6-5,-,TRBJ2-5,15,TRBD2
TGTGCCAGCAGTTTACTTGACACTGAAGCTTTCTTT,CASSLLDTEAFF,TRBV28,-,TRBJ1-1,12,-
TGTGCCAGCATGGGGGGAGCCGATGAGCAGTTCTTC,CASMGGADEQFF,TRBV2,-,TRBJ2-1,12,-
TGTGCCAGCAGCTTAACCCCTGGACAGAGGGTTTCTGGCTACACCTTC,CASSLTPGQRVSGYTF,TRBV7-2,once,TRBJ1-2,16,-
TGTGCCAGCTCACCAGGACTAGCGGGAGCAGGGACCGGGGAGCTGTTTTTT,CASSPGLAGAGTGELFF,TRBV18,-,TRBJ2-2,17,TRBD2
TGTGCCAGCTCACCTTATGCTAGCGGGATCGAAGAGACCCAGTACTTC,CASSPYASGIEETQYF,TRBV18,-,TRBJ2-5,16,TRBD2
TGTGCCAGCAGCTTCACGGTACGGGAAAGTACAGATACGCAGTATTTT,CASSFTVRESTDTQYF,TRBV7-2,-,TRBJ2-3,16,-
TGTGCCAGCAGCTTAGCGGACAGCGCGAGCTCCTACGAGCAGTACTTC,CASSLADSASSYEQYF,TRBV7-6,-,TRBJ2-7,16,-
TGTGCCAGCAGCGAGGGGACAGGGGGTTACGAGCAGTACTTC,CASSEGTGGYEQYF,TRBV9,-,TRBJ2-7,14,TRBD1
TGTGCCATCAGTGAGAGGGAACAGAAGAGCTACACCTTC,CAISEREQKSYTF,TRBV10-3,few,TRBJ1-2,13,-
TGCAGCGTCGCGACTGCCCAAGAGACCCAGTACTTC,CSVATAQETQYF,TRBV29-1,-,TRBJ2-5,12,-
TGTGCCAGCAGCGTTGGCCCCCGAGCGGCATACTCCTACGAGCAGTACTTC,CASSVGPRAAYSYEQYF,TRBV9,-,TRBJ2-7,17,-
TGTGCCAGCAGGCACGGACAGGGGGTCGTGACTGAAGCTTTCTTT,CASRHGQGVVTEAFF,TRBV28,-,TRBJ1-1,15,TRBD1
TGTGCCAGCAGCCCGCGTTTAGGCCAAAAAATCAATGAGCAGTTCTTC,CASSPRLGQKINEQFF,TRBV7-9,-,TRBJ2-1,16,-
TGTGCCAGCACATGGTTCACTGAAGCTTTCTTT,CASTWFTEAFF,TRBV28,-,TRBJ1-1,11,-
TGCAGTGCTTTCACAGGGAACGAGCAGTACTTC,CSAFTGNEQYF,TRBV20-1,few,TRBJ2-7,11,-
TGTGCCAGCAGTTTGGGGGACTCCAGCAATGGAGATACGCAGTATTTT,CASSLGDSSNGDTQYF,TRBV27,-,TRBJ2-3,16,-
TGTGCCAGCTCACCGGCCGGGACAGGGAACTACGAGCAGTACTTC,CASSPAGTGNYEQYF,TRBV18,-,TRBJ2-7,15,TRBD1
TGTGCCAGCAGCCCGTTTGGCGGGCCGAACACCGGGGAGCTGTTTTTT,CASSPFGGPNTGELFF,TRBV5-4,-,TRBJ2-2,16,-
TGTGCCAGCAGTGAAAGAGCTAAAGGGGAGCTGTTTTTT,CASSERAKGELFF,TRBV6-1,-,TRBJ2-2,13,-
TGTGCCAGCAGCCACGCCCGGGACAGGGTAGAGACCCAGTACTTC,CASSHARDRVETQYF,TRBV16,-,TRBJ2-5,15,TRBD1
TGTGCCAGCAGTTACTTCCCCCCGGGAGAGCAGTTCTTC,CASSYFPPGEQFF,TRBV6-5,-,TRBJ2-1,13,-
TGCAGCGTTGGGGCGGGAGCTGAAGCTTTCTTT,CSVGAGAEAFF,TRBV29-1,-,TRBJ1-1,11,-
TGCAGTGCTAGATTCGGCGGGGAGCTGTTTTTT,CSARFGGELFF,TRBV20-1,once,TRBJ2-2,11,-
TGTGCCAGCAGTTTGGCGGGAGGGCGCTACGAGCAGTACTTC,CASSLAGGRYEQYF,TRBV28,-,TRBJ2-7,14,TRBD2
TGTGCCAGCAGCTTAATAATAGATACGCAGTATTTT,CASSLIIDTQYF,TRBV7-2,-,TRBJ2-3,12,-
TGTGCCAGCAGCTTCACTAGCGGGAAGGGAACAGATACGCAGTATTTT,CASSFTSGKGTDTQYF,TRBV7-9,-,TRBJ2-3,16,TRBD2
TGTGCCAGCAGCGTAGGATCGGGGAGGGGTGGCGGGGAGCTGTTTTTT,CASSVGSGRGGGELFF,TRBV9,-,TRBJ2-2,16,TRBD2
TGTGCCAGCAGCGTAGGTTACTCCACAGATACGCAGTATTTT,CASSVGYSTDTQYF,TRBV9,-,TRBJ2-3,14,-
TGTGCCAGCAGCCCCCCCTACAGATGGTCACGAGGGGGTAGGTACGAGCAGTACTTC,CASSPPYRWSRGGRYEQYF,TRBV7-2,-,TRBJ2-7,19,-
TGTGCCAGCACCTTGCGGCAGGGGGGACACTACGAGCAGTACTTC,CASTLRQGGHYEQYF,TRBV28,-,TRBJ2-7,15,-
TGCGCCAGCAGCTTGGTCCCACCACAGGGAATTTCCTACGAGCAGTACTTC,CASSLVPPQGISYEQYF,TRBV5-1,-,TRBJ2-7,17,-
TGTGCCAGCAGCTTGGCCGTAAGGGGACTGGGCGAGCAGTACTTC,CASSLAVRGLGEQYF,TRBV5-4,-,TRBJ2-7,15,-
TGTGCCAGCAGCTTAGTGCAGGGGGCGCGGGTCACTGAAGCTTTCTTT,CASSLVQGARVTEAFF,TRBV7-9,once,TRBJ1-1,16,TRBD1
TGTGCCAGCAGTTACGGGGGGGCGAACACTGAAGCTTTCTTT,CASSYGGANTEAFF,TRBV6-6,-,TRBJ1-1,14,-
TGCGCCAGCAGCTTGGCTCGTGCGAACAGGAACACTGAAGCTTTCTTT,CASSLARANRNTEAFF,TRBV5-1,-,TRBJ1-1,16,-
TGCGCCAGCAGCTTGGGACTATACACAGATACGCAGTATTTT,CASSLGLYTDTQYF,TRBV5-1,-,TRBJ2-3,14,-
TGTGCCAGCGGGCTCTGGGACAGGGCTAACTATGGCTACACCTTC,CASGLWDRANYGYTF,TRBV27,-,TRBJ1-2,15,TRBD1
TGTGCCTGGAGCCGGTCTGCGGGGGGCGAAGGCCCCCAGCATTTT,CAWSRSAGGEGPQHF,TRBV30,-,TRBJ1-5,15,-
TGTGCCAGCAGTGTTCGCGGCGGGAGGTCCTACAATGAGCAGTTCTTC,CASSVRGGRSYNEQFF,TRBV6-4,-,TRBJ2-1,16,TRBD2
TGTGCCAGCAGTGCGTCGGAGATCTATGGCTACACCTTC,CASSASEIYGYTF,TRBV2,-,TRBJ1-2,13,-
TGTGCCAGCAGCTCCGCCAAGAAGATCAATGAGCAGTTCTTC,CASSSAKKINEQFF,TRBV7-2,-,TRBJ2-1,14,-